Below are 7 T cell receptor beta chains sequenced from a single sample in a study of T cell responses to AZD1222 COVID-19 vaccine. The protocol was immunoSEQ multiplex PCR, while the TCRdb copy is restricted to in-frame clones and leaves out a portion. The sample yields about 62,000 clones, around nine tenths seen once. Sample: peripheral blood, taken on day 0 of AZD1222 vaccination. Source of these receptors: an adult in good health.

This clone has only one observation. The gene calls are TRBV12-3 or TRBV12-4 and TRBJ2-5; weak D call: TRBD1 (6 bases). V was cut by 5 bases and J by 5 bases, with 12 bases left in between. The CDR3 totals 13 residues. DNA of the CDR3: TGTGCCAGCAGTCTACAGGGTTTCGAGACCCAGTACTTC. It yields the protein CASSLQGFETQYF.

This sequence joins TRBV3-1 (or the pseudogene TRBV3-2) and TRBJ2-5, with 7 bases matching TRBD2. Germline values: CDR1 LGHDT, CDR2 YNNKEL (reference sequence). The CDR3 has 15 residues. The ends lost 4 bases at V and 1 base at J; junction bases unmatched: 6. CDR3 bases: TGTGCCAGCAGCCTAAGCGGGGCGCGCCAAGAGACCCAGTACTTC. Translation: CASSLSGARQETQYF.

The genes are TRBV6-1 and TRBJ2-1; D is unclear. The germline V gene encodes CDR1 MNHNS and CDR2 SASEGT. With 3 bases removed from V and 3 bases from J, the gap between germline ends came to 12 bases. The CDR3 is 15 amino acids. The CDR3 is CASSDGGPLYNEQFF. CDR3 in DNA: TGTGCCAGCAGTGACGGCGGACCGCTCTACAATGAGCAGTTCTTC.

V and J are TRBV19 and TRBJ1-4, with D possibly being TRBD1 (5 bases). This CDR3 contains 16 residues. Germline V lookup: CDR1 LNHDA, CDR2 SQIVND (reference sequence). Trimming removed 6 bases from V and 1 base from J, with 15 bases in between. The CDR3: CASSTGVSLTNEKLFF. The DNA of the CDR3 is TGTGCCAGTAGCACAGGCGTGAGTTTAACTAATGAAAAACTGTTTTTT.

The gene calls are TRBV7-9 and TRBJ2-1; no definite D call. CDR1 SEHNR and CDR2 FQNEAQ come from the germline V gene (reference sequence). This CDR3 has 13 residues. Trimming removed 7 bases from V and 3 bases from J, with 10 bases in between. The CDR3 region has the DNA TGTGCCAGCACCACGTGGGGCTACAATGAGCAGTTCTTC. Protein sequence: CASTTWGYNEQFF. The whole variable domain, remainder taken from reference TRBV7-9 and TRBJ2-1, is DTGVSQNPRHKITKRGQNVTFRCDPISEHNRLYWYRQTLGQGPEFLTYFQNEAQLEKSRLLSDRFSAERPKGSFSTLEIQRTEQGDSAMYLCASTTWGYNEQFFGPGTRLTVL.

This rearrangement joins TRBV29-1 to TRBJ2-1, with 7 bases that match TRBD2. This CDR3 has 19 amino acids. V dropped 0 bases and J dropped 4; count of bases not matched to a gene: 18. Per the germline V gene, CDR1 is SQVTM and CDR2 is ANQGSEA. The CDR3 loop reads CSVEDQDRFGAGRYNEQFF. CDR3 nucleotide sequence: TGCAGCGTTGAAGATCAGGATCGCTTCGGAGCGGGGAGATACAATGAGCAGTTCTTC.

The chain links TRBV18 to TRBJ1-6; D is perhaps TRBD1 (6 bases). The V end was cut by 1 base, the J end by 5 bases, with 12 bases between. CDR1 is KGHSH and CDR2 is LQKENI in the germline V gene. The CDR3 covers 16 residues. CDR3 sequence reads: CASSPLGAVNNSPLHF. The CDR3 region has the DNA TGTGCCAGCTCACCACTGGGGGCCGTAAATAATTCACCCCTCCACTTT.